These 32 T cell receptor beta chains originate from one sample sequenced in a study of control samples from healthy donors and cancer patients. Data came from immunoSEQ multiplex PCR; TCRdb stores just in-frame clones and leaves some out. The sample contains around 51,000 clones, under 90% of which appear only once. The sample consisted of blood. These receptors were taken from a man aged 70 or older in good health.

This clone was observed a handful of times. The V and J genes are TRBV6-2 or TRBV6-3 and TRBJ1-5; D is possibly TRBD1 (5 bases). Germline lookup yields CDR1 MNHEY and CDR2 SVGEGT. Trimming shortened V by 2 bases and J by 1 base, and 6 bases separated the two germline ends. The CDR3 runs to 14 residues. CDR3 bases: TGTGCCAGCAGTTACGGGGGGAGCAATCAGCCCCAGCATTTT. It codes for CASSYGGSNQPQHF.

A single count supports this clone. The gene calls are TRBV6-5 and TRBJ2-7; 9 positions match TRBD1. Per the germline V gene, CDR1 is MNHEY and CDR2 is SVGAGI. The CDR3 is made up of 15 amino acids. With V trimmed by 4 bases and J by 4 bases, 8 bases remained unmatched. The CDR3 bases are TGTGCCAGCAGTTCCCCGGGGACAGGGATATACGAGCAGTACTTC. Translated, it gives CASSSPGTGIYEQYF.

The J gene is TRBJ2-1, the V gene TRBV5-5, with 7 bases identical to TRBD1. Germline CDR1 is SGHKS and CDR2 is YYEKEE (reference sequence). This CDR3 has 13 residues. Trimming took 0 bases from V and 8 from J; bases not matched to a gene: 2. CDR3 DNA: TGTGCCAGCAGCTTGGTAACAGGGGATGAGCAGTTCTTC. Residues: CASSLVTGDEQFF.

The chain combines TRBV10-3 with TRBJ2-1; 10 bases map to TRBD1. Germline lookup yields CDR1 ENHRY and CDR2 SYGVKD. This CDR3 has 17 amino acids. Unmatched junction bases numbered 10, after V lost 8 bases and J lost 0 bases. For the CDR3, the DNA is TGTGCCATCGCGGGACAGGGGAATCCTAGCTCCTACAATGAGCAGTTCTTC. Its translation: CAIAGQGNPSSYNEQFF.

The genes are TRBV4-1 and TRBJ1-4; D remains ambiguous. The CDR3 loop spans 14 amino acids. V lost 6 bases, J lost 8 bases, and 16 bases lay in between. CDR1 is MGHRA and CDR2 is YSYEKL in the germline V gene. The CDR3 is CASSSSNKGEKLFF. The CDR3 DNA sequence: TGCGCCAGCAGTAGTTCCAACAAAGGGGAAAAACTGTTTTTT.

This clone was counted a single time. The CDR3 coding sequence is TGTGCCAGCACCTCGTCCTACTTCACAGAGAACACTGAAGCTTTCTTT. Residues: CASTSSYFTENTEAFF. This sequence joins TRBV7-8 and TRBJ1-1; no firm D call. The CDR3 has 16 residues. Per the germline V gene, CDR1 is SGHVS and CDR2 is FQNEAQ. V was clipped by 7 bases and J by 1 base, with 19 bases between them.

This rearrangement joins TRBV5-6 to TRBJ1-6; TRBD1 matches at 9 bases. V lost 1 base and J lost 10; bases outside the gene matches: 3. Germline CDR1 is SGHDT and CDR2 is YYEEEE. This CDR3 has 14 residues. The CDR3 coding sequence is TGTGCCAGCAGCTTGTCTGGGACAGGGTCACCCCTCCACTTT. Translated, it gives CASSLSGTGSPLHF.

In nucleotides, the CDR3 is TGCGCCAGCAGCGACTCCCTCGAGGGCTACACCTTC. It is translated as CASSDSLEGYTF. The rearrangement links TRBV5-1 to TRBJ1-2; D ambiguous. Looked up from germline, CDR1 is SGHRS and CDR2 is YFSETQ. CDR3 size: 12 residues. V dropped 4 bases and J dropped 8 bases, with 12 bases sitting between them.

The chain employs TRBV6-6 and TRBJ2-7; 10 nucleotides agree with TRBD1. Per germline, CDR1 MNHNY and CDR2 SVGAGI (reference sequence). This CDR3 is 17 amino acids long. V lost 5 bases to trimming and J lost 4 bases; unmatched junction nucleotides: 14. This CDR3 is CASSRDRGGTGAYEQYF. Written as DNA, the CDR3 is TGTGCCAGCAGTCGGGACAGGGGCGGGACAGGGGCTTACGAGCAGTACTTC.

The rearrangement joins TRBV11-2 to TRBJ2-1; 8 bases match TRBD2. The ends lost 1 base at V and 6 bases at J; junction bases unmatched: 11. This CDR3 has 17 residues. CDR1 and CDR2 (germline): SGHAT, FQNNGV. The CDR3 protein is CASSLGAFSGSSNEQFF. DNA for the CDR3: TGTGCCAGCAGCTTAGGTGCGTTCAGCGGGAGTTCCAATGAGCAGTTCTTC.

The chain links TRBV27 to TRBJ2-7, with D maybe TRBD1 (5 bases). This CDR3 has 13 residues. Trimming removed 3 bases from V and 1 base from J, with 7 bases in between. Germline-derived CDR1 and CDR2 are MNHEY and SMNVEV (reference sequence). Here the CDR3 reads CASSFQGSYEQYF. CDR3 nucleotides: TGTGCCAGCAGTTTCCAGGGTTCCTACGAGCAGTACTTC.

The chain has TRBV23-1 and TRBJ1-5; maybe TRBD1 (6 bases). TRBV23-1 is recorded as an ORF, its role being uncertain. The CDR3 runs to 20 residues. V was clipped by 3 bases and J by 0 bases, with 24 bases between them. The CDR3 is CASSQVRTVGASHSNQPQHF. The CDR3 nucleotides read TGCGCCAGCAGTCAGGTGCGGACAGTCGGCGCCAGCCATAGCAATCAGCCCCAGCATTTT.

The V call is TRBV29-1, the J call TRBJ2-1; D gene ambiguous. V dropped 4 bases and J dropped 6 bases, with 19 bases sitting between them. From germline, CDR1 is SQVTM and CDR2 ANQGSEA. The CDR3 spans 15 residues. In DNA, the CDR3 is TGCAGCGTTGGCAATGGGTGGTCGGGCTCCAATGAGCAGTTCTTC. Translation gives CSVGNGWSGSNEQFF.

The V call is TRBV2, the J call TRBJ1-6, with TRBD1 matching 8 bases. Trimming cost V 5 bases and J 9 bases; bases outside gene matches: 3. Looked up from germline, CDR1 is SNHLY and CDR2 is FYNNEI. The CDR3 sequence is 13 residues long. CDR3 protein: CASSFDRGSPLHF. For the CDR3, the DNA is TGTGCCAGCAGTTTTGACAGGGGTTCACCCCTCCACTTT.

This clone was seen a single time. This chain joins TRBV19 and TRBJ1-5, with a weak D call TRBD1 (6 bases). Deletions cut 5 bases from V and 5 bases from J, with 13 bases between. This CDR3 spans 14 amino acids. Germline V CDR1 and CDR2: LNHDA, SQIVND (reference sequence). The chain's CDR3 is CASSPDRTHQPQHF. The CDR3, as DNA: TGTGCCAGTAGTCCTGACAGGACCCATCAGCCCCAGCATTTT.

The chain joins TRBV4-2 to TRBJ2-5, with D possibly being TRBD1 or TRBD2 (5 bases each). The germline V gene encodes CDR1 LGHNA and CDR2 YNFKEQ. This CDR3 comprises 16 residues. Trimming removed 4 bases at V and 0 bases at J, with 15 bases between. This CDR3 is CASSPRRGRYQETQYF. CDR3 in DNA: TGTGCCAGCAGCCCACGACGGGGCAGGTACCAAGAGACCCAGTACTTC.

CDR3 DNA: TGTGCCAGCAGGATAAACACTGAAGCTTTCTTT. As protein: CASRINTEAFF. The V and J genes are TRBV5-5 and TRBJ1-1, with no clear D. V gave up 5 bases and J gave up 2 bases, with 4 bases separating them. The CDR3 is made up of 11 amino acids. The V gene's germline CDR1 is SGHKS and CDR2 YYEKEE (reference sequence).

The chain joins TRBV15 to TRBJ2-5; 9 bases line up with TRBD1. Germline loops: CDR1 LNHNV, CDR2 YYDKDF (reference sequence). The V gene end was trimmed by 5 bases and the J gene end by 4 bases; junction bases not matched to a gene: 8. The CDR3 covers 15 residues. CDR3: CATSGGQGRLETQYF. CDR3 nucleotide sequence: TGTGCCACCAGCGGTGGACAGGGGAGGCTAGAGACCCAGTACTTC. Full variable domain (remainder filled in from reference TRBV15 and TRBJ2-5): DAMVIQNPRYQVTQFGKPVTLSCSQTLNHNVMYWYQQKSSQAPKLLFHYYDKDFNNEADTPDNFQSRRPNTSFCFLDIRSPGLGDTAMYLCATSGGQGRLETQYFGPGTRLLVL.

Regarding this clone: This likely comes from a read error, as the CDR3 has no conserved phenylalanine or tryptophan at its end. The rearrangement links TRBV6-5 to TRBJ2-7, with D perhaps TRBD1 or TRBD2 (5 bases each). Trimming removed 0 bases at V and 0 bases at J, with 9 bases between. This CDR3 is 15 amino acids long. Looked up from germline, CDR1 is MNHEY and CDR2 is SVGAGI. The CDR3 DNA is TGTGCCAGCAGTTACTCGGGACGATACTCCTACGAGCAGTACCTC. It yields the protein CASSYSGRYSYEQYL.

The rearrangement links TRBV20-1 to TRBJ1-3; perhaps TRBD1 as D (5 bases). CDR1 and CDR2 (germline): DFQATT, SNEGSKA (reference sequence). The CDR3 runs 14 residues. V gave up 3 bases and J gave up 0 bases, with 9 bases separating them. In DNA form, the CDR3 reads TGCAGTGCTAGTAGGGGCGCCTCTGGAAACACCATATATTTT. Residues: CSASRGASGNTIYF.

CDR3 amino acids: CATSRGRTDNSPLHF. CDR3 bases: TGTGCCACCAGCAGAGGAAGGACAGATAATTCACCCCTCCACTTT. V is TRBV15 and J is TRBJ1-6; TRBD1 might be the D (6 bases). V shed 1 base and J shed 5 bases, with 9 bases lying between them. In germline, CDR1 is LNHNV, CDR2 YYDKDF (reference sequence). The CDR3 totals 15 residues.

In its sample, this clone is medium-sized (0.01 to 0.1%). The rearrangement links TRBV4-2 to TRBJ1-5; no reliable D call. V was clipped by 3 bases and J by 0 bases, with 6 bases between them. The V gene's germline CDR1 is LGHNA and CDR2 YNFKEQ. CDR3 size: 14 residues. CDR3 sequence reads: CASSHSGSNQPQHF. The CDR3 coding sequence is TGTGCCAGCAGCCATTCTGGTAGCAATCAGCCCCAGCATTTT.

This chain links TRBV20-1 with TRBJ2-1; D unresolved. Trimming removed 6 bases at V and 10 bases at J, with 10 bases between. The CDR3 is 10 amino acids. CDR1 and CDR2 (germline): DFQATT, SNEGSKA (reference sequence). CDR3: CSAGLGEQFF. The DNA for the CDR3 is TGCAGTGCCGGCCTGGGGGAGCAGTTCTTC.

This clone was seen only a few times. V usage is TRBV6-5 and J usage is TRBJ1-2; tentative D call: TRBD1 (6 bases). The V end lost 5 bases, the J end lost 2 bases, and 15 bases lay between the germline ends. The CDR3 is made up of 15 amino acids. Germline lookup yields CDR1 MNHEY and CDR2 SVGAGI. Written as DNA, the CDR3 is TGTGCCAGCAGTCCTGGGGGGGGCGGGAACTATGGCTACACCTTC. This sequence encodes CASSPGGGGNYGYTF.

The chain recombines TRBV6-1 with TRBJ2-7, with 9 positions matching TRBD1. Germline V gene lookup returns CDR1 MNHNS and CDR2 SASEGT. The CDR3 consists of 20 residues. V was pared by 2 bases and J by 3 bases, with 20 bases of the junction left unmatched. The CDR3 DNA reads TGTGCCAGCAGTGAATTCCGGTTTTTACAGGGGGCGACCCCTTACTACGAGCAGTACTTC. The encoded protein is CASSEFRFLQGATPYYEQYF.

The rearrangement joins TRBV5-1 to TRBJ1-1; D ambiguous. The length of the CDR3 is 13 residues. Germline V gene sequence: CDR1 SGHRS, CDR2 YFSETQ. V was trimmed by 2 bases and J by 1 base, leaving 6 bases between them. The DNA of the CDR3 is TGCGCCAGCAGCTTTACAGCGAACACTGAAGCTTTCTTT. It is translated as CASSFTANTEAFF.

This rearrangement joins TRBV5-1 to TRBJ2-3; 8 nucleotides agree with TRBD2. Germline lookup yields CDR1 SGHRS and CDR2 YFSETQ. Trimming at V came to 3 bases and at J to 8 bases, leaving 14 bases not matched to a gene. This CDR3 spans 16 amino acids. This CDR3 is CASSSSGRVGSFTQYF. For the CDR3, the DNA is TGCGCCAGCAGCTCCTCCGGGAGGGTAGGGTCTTTTACGCAGTATTTT.

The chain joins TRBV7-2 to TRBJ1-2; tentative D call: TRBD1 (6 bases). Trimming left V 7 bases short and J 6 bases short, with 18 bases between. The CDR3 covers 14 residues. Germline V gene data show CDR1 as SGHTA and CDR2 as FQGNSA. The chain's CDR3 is CASTLGQGQDGYTF. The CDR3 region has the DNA TGTGCCAGCACCCTGGGGCAGGGACAAGATGGCTACACCTTC.

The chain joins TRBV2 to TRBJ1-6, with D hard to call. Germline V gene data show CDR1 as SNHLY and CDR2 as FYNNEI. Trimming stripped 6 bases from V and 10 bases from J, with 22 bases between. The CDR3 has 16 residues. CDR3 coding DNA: TGTGCCAGCAGCCCGCACCCATGGACGTCTCTGTCACCCCTCCACTTT. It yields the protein CASSPHPWTSLSPLHF.

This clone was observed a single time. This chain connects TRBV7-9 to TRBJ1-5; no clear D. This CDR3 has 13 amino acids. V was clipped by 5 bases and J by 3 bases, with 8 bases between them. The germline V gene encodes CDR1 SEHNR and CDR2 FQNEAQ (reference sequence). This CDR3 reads CASSVQNNQPQHF. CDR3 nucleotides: TGTGCCAGCAGCGTTCAGAACAATCAGCCCCAGCATTTT.

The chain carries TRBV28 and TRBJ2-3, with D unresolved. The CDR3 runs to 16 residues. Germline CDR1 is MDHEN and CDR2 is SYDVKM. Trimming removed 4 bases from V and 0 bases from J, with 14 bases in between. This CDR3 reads CASSSLSRLSTDTQYF. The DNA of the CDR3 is TGTGCCAGCAGTTCCCTGTCGAGACTTAGCACAGATACGCAGTATTTT.

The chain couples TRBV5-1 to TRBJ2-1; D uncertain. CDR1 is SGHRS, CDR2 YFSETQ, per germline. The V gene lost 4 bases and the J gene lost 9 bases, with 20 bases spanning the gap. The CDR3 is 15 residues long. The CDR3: CASSPEGIGGGEQFF. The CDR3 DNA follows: TGCGCCAGCAGCCCAGAAGGGATCGGTGGCGGTGAGCAGTTCTTC.